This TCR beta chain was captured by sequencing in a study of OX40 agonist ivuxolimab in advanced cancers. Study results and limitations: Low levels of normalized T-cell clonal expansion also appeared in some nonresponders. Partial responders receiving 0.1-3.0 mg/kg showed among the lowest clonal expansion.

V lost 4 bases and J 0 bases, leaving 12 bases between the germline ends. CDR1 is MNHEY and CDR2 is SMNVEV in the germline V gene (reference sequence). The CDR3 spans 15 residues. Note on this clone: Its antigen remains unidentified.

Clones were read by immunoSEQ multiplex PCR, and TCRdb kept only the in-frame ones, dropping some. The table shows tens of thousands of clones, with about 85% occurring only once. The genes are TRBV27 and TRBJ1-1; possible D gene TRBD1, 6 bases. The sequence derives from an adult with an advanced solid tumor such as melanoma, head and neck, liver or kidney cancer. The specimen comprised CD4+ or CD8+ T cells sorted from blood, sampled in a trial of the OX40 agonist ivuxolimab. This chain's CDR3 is CASSSQGLMNTEAFF. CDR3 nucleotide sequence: TGTGCCAGCAGTTCACAGGGATTGATGAACACTGAAGCTTTCTTT.